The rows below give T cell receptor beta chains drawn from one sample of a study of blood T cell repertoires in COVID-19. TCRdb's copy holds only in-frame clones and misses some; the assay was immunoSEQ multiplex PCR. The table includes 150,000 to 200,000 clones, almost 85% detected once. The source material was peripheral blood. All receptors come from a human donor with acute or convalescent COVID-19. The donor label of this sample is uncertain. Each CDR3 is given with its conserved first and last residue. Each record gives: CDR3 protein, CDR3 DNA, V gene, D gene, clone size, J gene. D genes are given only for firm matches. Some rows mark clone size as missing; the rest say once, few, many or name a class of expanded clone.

CASSTYYNEQFF,TGCGCCAGCAGCACCTACTACAATGAGCAGTTCTTC,TRBV5-1,NA,once,TRBJ2-1
CASSLFSDTQYF,TGTGCCAGCAGTTTATTCTCAGATACGCAGTATTTT,TRBV12-3/TRBV12-4,NA,once,TRBJ2-3
CSVKKRGVALVGEQTQYF,TGCAGCGTGAAAAAACGGGGGGTGGCGTTAGTAGGGGAGCAGACCCAGTACTTC,TRBV29-1,TRBD2,NA,TRBJ2-5
CASSRGLNQPQHF,TGCGCCAGCAGCCGGGGGCTCAATCAGCCCCAGCATTTT,TRBV4-1,NA,NA,TRBJ1-5
CASSQETGVNTGELFF,TGTGCCAGCAGCCAAGAGACCGGGGTGAACACCGGGGAGCTGTTTTTT,TRBV3-1/TRBV3-2,NA,few,TRBJ2-2
CASSAGGRETQYF,TGCGCCAGCAGTGCGGGGGGGAGGGAGACCCAGTACTTC,TRBV10-2,TRBD2,NA,TRBJ2-5
CASSDRQGVAFF,TGTGCCAGCAGCGATCGACAGGGGGTGGCTTTCTTT,TRBV7-3,TRBD1,NA,TRBJ1-1
CASSEPSSVSYNEQFF,TGCGCCAGCAGTGAGCCGTCTAGCGTCTCCTACAATGAGCAGTTCTTC,TRBV10-2,NA,NA,TRBJ2-1
CAITDRGNSPLHF,TGTGCCATCACCGACAGGGGCAATTCACCCCTCCACTTT,TRBV10-3,TRBD1,few,TRBJ1-6
CASSLSGRITYNEQFF,TGTGCCAGCAGCCTTAGCGGGAGGATCACCTACAATGAGCAGTTCTTC,TRBV6-6,TRBD2,NA,TRBJ2-1
CASSLLAGGYNEQFF,TGCGCCAGCAGCTTGTTAGCGGGAGGTTACAATGAGCAGTTCTTC,TRBV5-1,TRBD2,few,TRBJ2-1
CASSLQPGSRATTNTGELFF,TGTGCCAGCAGCTTACAACCGGGGAGCCGGGCCACAACGAACACCGGGGAGCTGTTTTTT,TRBV7-3,NA,NA,TRBJ2-2
CASSFDGRGTDTQYF,TGTGCCAGCAGCTTCGACGGGAGGGGGACAGATACGCAGTATTTT,TRBV7-8,TRBD2,NA,TRBJ2-3
CAWTGREEQFF,TGTGCCTGGACCGGTAGAGAGGAGCAGTTCTTC,TRBV30,NA,NA,TRBJ2-1
CASSSGSNTEAFF,TGTGCCAGCAGTTCGGGATCGAACACTGAAGCTTTCTTT,TRBV12-3/TRBV12-4,NA,few,TRBJ1-1
CASSQDEAGGGETQYF,TGTGCCAGCAGCCAAGACGAGGCAGGGGGCGGGGAGACCCAGTACTTC,TRBV3-1/TRBV3-2,TRBD1,NA,TRBJ2-5
CASSHDRSGNEQYF,TGTGCCAGCAGTCATGACAGATCAGGGAACGAGCAGTACTTC,TRBV11-1,NA,NA,TRBJ2-7
CASSHPQGTYTEAFF,TGTGCCAGCAGCCACCCACAGGGGACTTACACTGAAGCTTTCTTT,TRBV3-1/TRBV3-2,TRBD1,once,TRBJ1-1
CASSRTGIDSPLHF,TGTGCCAGCAGCCGGACAGGGATTGATTCACCCCTCCACTTT,TRBV5-5,TRBD1,once,TRBJ1-6
CASSSLQGAEAFF,TGCGCCAGCAGCTCCCTACAGGGGGCTGAAGCTTTCTTT,TRBV5-1,TRBD1,once,TRBJ1-1
CASSPGQLLYNSPLHF,TGTGCCAGCAGTCCGGGACAGCTCCTCTATAATTCACCCCTCCACTTT,TRBV27,TRBD1,once,TRBJ1-6
CAWRSVEAFF,TGTGCCTGGAGATCTGTTGAAGCTTTCTTT,TRBV30,NA,NA,TRBJ1-1
CASSPSGRTSYEQYF,TGTGCCAGCAGCCCTAGCGGGAGGACCTCCTACGAGCAGTACTTC,TRBV11-2,TRBD2,NA,TRBJ2-7
CASSEPGLATDTQYF,TGTGCCAGCAGTGAACCGGGACTAGCTACAGATACGCAGTATTTT,TRBV6-1,TRBD2,NA,TRBJ2-3
CASSIIRIGGTDTQYF,TGTGCCAGCAGCATAATACGTATAGGAGGCACAGATACGCAGTATTTT,TRBV7-2,NA,NA,TRBJ2-3
CASSLTGDQPQHF,TGTGCCAGCAGTCTAACAGGGGATCAGCCCCAGCATTTT,TRBV27,TRBD1,NA,TRBJ1-5
CASSLVGETQYF,TGCGCCAGCAGCTTGGTCGGAGAGACCCAGTACTTC,TRBV5-1,NA,NA,TRBJ2-5
CASASSGGTDTQYF,TGTGCCAGCGCCTCTAGCGGCGGCACAGATACGCAGTATTTT,TRBV18,TRBD2,NA,TRBJ2-3
CASSLGQPREKLFF,TGTGCCAGCAGCTTGGGACAGCCTCGCGAAAAACTGTTTTTT,TRBV5-5,NA,NA,TRBJ1-4
CATSQRGSEQFF,TGTGCCACCAGTCAGCGCGGGAGTGAGCAGTTCTTC,TRBV24-1,TRBD2,NA,TRBJ2-1
CASSQQGNKNIQYF,TGCGCCAGCAGCCAACAGGGAAACAAAAACATTCAGTACTTC,TRBV5-1,NA,NA,TRBJ2-4
CASSLSRVGRSNTEAFF,TGTGCCAGCAGTTTATCGAGGGTGGGCAGATCGAACACTGAAGCTTTCTTT,TRBV27,NA,NA,TRBJ1-1
CATSRVFGQGLGTEAFF,TGTGCCACCAGCAGAGTCTTCGGACAGGGTCTTGGCACTGAAGCTTTCTTT,TRBV15,TRBD1,NA,TRBJ1-1
CASRSRQGAGGYTF,TGTGCCAGCAGATCAAGACAGGGGGCTGGCGGCTACACCTTC,TRBV5-6,TRBD1,NA,TRBJ1-2
CAWRTTGVNEQFF,TGTGCCTGGAGGACGACAGGGGTCAATGAGCAGTTCTTC,TRBV30,TRBD1,NA,TRBJ2-1
CAIIGTTNYEQYF,TGTGCCATAATCGGGACTACAAACTACGAGCAGTACTTC,TRBV19,TRBD2,NA,TRBJ2-7
CASSYMAGGGYTF,TGTGCCAGCAGTTACATGGCGGGCGGTGGCTACACCTTC,TRBV6-5,NA,NA,TRBJ1-2
CASSAVGGGLAGGETQYF,TGTGCCAGCAGTGCAGTCGGTGGGGGACTAGCGGGAGGAGAGACCCAGTACTTC,TRBV6-1,TRBD2,NA,TRBJ2-5
CASSQVPGGPRNEQFF,TGTGCCAGCAGCCAAGTTCCGGGAGGGCCTAGGAATGAGCAGTTCTTC,TRBV14,TRBD2,NA,TRBJ2-1
CASSQETGPHYGYTF,TGTGCCAGTAGTCAAGAGACAGGGCCTCACTATGGCTACACCTTC,TRBV19,TRBD1,NA,TRBJ1-2
CASSELDSEKLFF,TGCGCCAGCAGTGAGCTGGACAGTGAAAAACTGTTTTTT,TRBV10-1,NA,NA,TRBJ1-4
CASSGEGGYEQYF,TGTGCCAGCTCGGGTGAGGGCGGCTACGAGCAGTACTTC,TRBV19,NA,once,TRBJ2-7
CASRQTGGGYGYTF,TGTGCCAGCAGACAGACAGGGGGCGGCTATGGCTACACCTTC,TRBV5-6,TRBD1,NA,TRBJ1-2
CAWSVPILEEREGSGNSPLHF,TGTGCCTGGAGTGTACCAATTTTAGAAGAGCGGGAAGGGTCAGGTAATTCACCCCTCCACTTT,TRBV30,NA,NA,TRBJ1-6
CASRLLGLSLNEQFF,TGTGCCAGCAGACTACTGGGACTATCGCTCAATGAGCAGTTCTTC,TRBV13,TRBD2,NA,TRBJ2-1
CASGRTGAYEQYF,TGCGCCAGCGGGAGGACAGGGGCCTACGAGCAGTACTTC,TRBV5-1,TRBD1,NA,TRBJ2-7
CASSRAGGWMNEQFF,TGCGCCAGCAGCCGAGCGGGAGGGTGGATGAATGAGCAGTTCTTC,TRBV5-1,TRBD2,once,TRBJ2-1
CASNTQGESSYNSPLHF,TGTGCCAGCAATACCCAGGGGGAAAGCTCCTATAATTCACCCCTCCACTTT,TRBV28,TRBD1,NA,TRBJ1-6
CASSQETRSYYGYTF,TGTGCCAGCAGCCAAGAAACACGGAGCTACTATGGCTACACCTTC,TRBV3-1/TRBV3-2,NA,NA,TRBJ1-2
CASSLDGPGTYEQYF,TGTGCCAGCAGCTTAGATGGCCCAGGGACCTACGAGCAGTACTTC,TRBV7-2,NA,NA,TRBJ2-7
CAWSALAGGSYEQYF,TGTGCCTGGAGCGCCCTAGCGGGAGGATCCTACGAGCAGTACTTC,TRBV30,TRBD2,NA,TRBJ2-7
CASSLGQLNTGELFF,TGTGCCAGCAGCTTGGGACAGCTAAACACCGGGGAGCTGTTTTTT,TRBV5-6,NA,NA,TRBJ2-2
CASSEDREANYGYTF,TGTGCCAGCAGTGAGGACAGGGAGGCTAACTATGGCTACACCTTC,TRBV6-1,TRBD1,few,TRBJ1-2